This entry features one T cell receptor (beta chain) sequence. Its antigen is unknown. This entry comes from a study of CXCR3-negative and CXCR3-positive naive CD8 T cells. Overall study context: The TRB read total, roughly 150 million, broke down to about 1.5 +/- 0.3 million reads per library.

The CDR3 is made up of 14 amino acids. Germline CDR1 reads MNHNY; CDR2 reads SVGAGI (reference sequence). UMI-labeled 5' RACE TRB cDNA libraries were prepared from the cells. Using the 5' RACE reads, TCRdb records one entry per CDR3 protein without DNA. This table holds fewer than 10,000 distinct CDR3 sequences. Study results and caveats: With surface CD5 comparable between naive subsets, TCR strength was estimated using properties derived from the TRB CDR3. Memory cells showed distinct TRBV-TRBJ patterns, while the two naive subsets matched. Naive cells with CXCR3 showed TRB CDR3s that were more hydrophobic than those in CXCR3-negative naive cells.

Sequenced material: naive CXCR3- CD8+ T cells from blood. The subset: CD45RO-CCR7+CD27+CD95- naive CD8+ T cells lacking CXCR3 (TNR3-). The genes are TRBV6-6 and TRBJ2-3; as DNA is missing, the TRBD2 call by TCRdb cannot be tested. This TCR was recovered from a human donor in good health. Some clones in this sample may be carry-over from other donors' samples. The chain's CDR3 is CASSLREYPNYGYF.